This is a list of T cell receptor beta chains from one sample in a study of T-cell memory formation after mild COVID-19. In TCRdb, the 5' RACE reads were re-called with MiXCR into one record per CDR3 protein. This table has under 700,000 distinct CDR3 sequences, roughly 21% appearing once. The sequenced sample was PBMCs or a T cell subset sorted from them (not recorded which). All receptors derive from an adult woman who had mild COVID-19 (a few samples of this study predate the infection). Cell type and time point are not known. Each CDR3 is given with its conserved first and last residue. D genes are given only for firm matches. Not all rows give a size; the values are once, few, many and, for expanded clones, a class.

>few|TRBJ1-1|TRBV7-8|NA
CASSLEFPEYFEAFF
TGTGCCAGCAGCTTAGAGTTCCCCGAATATTTTGAAGCTTTCTTT
>few|TRBJ2-7|TRBV11-2|NA
CASSLDLGFSYEQYF
TGTGCCAGCAGCTTAGATCTTGGATTCTCCTACGAGCAGTACTTC
>few|TRBJ2-5|TRBV5-1|TRBD2
CASSLGRLASYQETQYF
TGCGCCAGCAGCCTAGGAAGACTAGCGTCTTACCAAGAGACCCAGTACTTC
>NA|TRBJ1-1|TRBV3-1|TRBD1
CASSLIQGLYRGTEAFF
TGTGCCAGCAGCCTGATACAAGGGCTTTACAGGGGCACTGAAGCTTTCTTT
>NA|TRBJ2-5|TRBV12-3/TRBV12-4|NA
CASSSSGVQETQYF
TGTGCCAGCAGTTCTTCAGGGGTCCAAGAGACCCAGTACTTC
>NA|TRBJ2-3|TRBV27|NA
CASSFRRENTQYF
TGTGCCAGCAGTTTTAGACGGGAAAATACGCAGTATTTT
>many|TRBJ2-7|TRBV2|NA
CASSVDRSPREQYF
TGTGCCAGCAGTGTAGACCGCAGCCCACGAGAGCAGTACTTC
>few|TRBJ2-7|TRBV7-9|NA
CASSLVGPREQYF
TGTGCCAGCAGCTTAGTGGGTCCCAGAGAGCAGTACTTC
>NA|TRBJ2-6|TRBV10-3|TRBD1
CAISEPRQGSGANVLTF
TGTGCCATCAGTGAACCAAGACAGGGGTCTGGGGCCAACGTCCTGACTTTC
>NA|TRBJ1-2|TRBV14|TRBD1
CASSQRQGQGYTF
TGTGCCAGCAGCCAACGACAGGGACAAGGCTACACCTTC
>NA|TRBJ1-2|TRBV20-1|NA
CSASEDYGYTF
TGCAGTGCTAGTGAGGACTATGGCTACACCTTC
>once|TRBJ2-6|TRBV30|NA
CALRRARPGANVLTF
TGTGCCCTACGCCGGGCCCGTCCTGGGGCCAACGTCCTGACTTTC
>NA|TRBJ2-7|TRBV4-1|TRBD2
CASSPLMGLGAEQYF
TGCGCCAGCAGCCCGCTAATGGGACTAGGGGCCGAGCAGTACTTC
>NA|TRBJ2-5|TRBV10-3|TRBD1
CAIKRDRAAETQYF
TGTGCCATCAAGCGAGACAGGGCGGCAGAGACCCAGTACTTC
>few|TRBJ2-1|TRBV24-1|NA
CATSDTGAERSYNEQFF
TGTGCCACCAGTGATACCGGGGCCGAAAGGTCCTACAATGAGCAGTTCTTC
>NA|TRBJ2-1|TRBV5-1|TRBD2
CASSLVAGGPYNEQFF
TGCGCCAGCAGCTTGGTTGCGGGGGGGCCGTACAATGAGCAGTTCTTC
>few|TRBJ2-5|TRBV29-1|TRBD1
CSVHRGTGQETQYF
TGCAGCGTTCACAGGGGGACAGGCCAAGAGACCCAGTACTTC
>NA|TRBJ2-5|TRBV6-1|TRBD2
CASSEWSGDQETQYF
TGTGCCAGCAGTGAATGGAGCGGGGACCAAGAGACCCAGTACTTC
>NA|TRBJ1-2|TRBV3-1|NA
CASSQVEYGYTF
TGTGCCAGCAGCCAAGTAGAGTATGGCTACACCTTC
>NA|TRBJ1-1|TRBV2|NA
CASIVSLGAMNTEAFF
TGTGCCAGCATCGTGTCCTTAGGAGCCATGAACACTGAAGCTTTCTTT
>few|TRBJ2-1|TRBV7-6|NA
CASSRVQGYNEQFF
TGTGCCAGCAGCCGAGTCCAGGGATACAATGAGCAGTTCTTC
>few|TRBJ2-7|TRBV27|NA
CASSLRAFREQYF
TGTGCCAGCAGTTTAAGGGCTTTTCGGGAGCAGTACTTC
>many|TRBJ2-7|TRBV12-3/TRBV12-4|NA
CASSLLWTGQYF
TGTGCCAGCAGTTTGCTGTGGACGGGGCAGTACTTC
>NA|TRBJ1-1|TRBV10-3|NA
CAIRDEATEAFF
TGTGCCATCCGCGACGAGGCCACTGAAGCTTTCTTT
>many|TRBJ2-1|TRBV20-1|NA
CSARRGVSFNEQFF
TGCAGTGCTAGAAGAGGGGTATCCTTCAATGAGCAGTTCTTC
>few|TRBJ2-5|TRBV18|TRBD1
CASSRSGTGKETQYF
TGTGCCAGCTCACGATCCGGGACAGGGAAGGAGACCCAGTACTTC
>many|TRBJ2-3|TRBV7-9|TRBD1
CASSPSGGRTDTQYF
TGTGCCAGCAGCCCTTCAGGGGGCCGGACAGATACGCAGTATTTT
>many|TRBJ2-3|TRBV18|NA
CASSQTYTDTQYF
TGTGCCAGCTCACAAACCTACACAGATACGCAGTATTTT
>few|TRBJ2-1|TRBV7-2|TRBD1
CASSTSGGADNEQFF
TGTGCCAGCAGCACGTCAGGGGGCGCGGACAATGAGCAGTTCTTC
>few|TRBJ2-3|TRBV7-8|TRBD2
CAILSGEGDTQYF
TGTGCCATCCTAAGCGGGGAGGGAGATACGCAGTATTTT
>NA|TRBJ2-5|TRBV20-1|NA
CSARDGGIQETQYF
TGCAGTGCTAGAGATGGGGGGATCCAAGAGACCCAGTACTTC
>few|TRBJ1-2|TRBV20-1|NA
CSASRLSMDYTF
TGCAGTGCTTCGCGCCTCTCAATGGACTACACCTTC
>many|TRBJ2-3|TRBV30|NA
CAWTLPSGDTQYF
TGTGCCTGGACCCTACCCTCTGGGGATACGCAGTATTTT
>many|TRBJ2-7|TRBV12-3/TRBV12-4|NA
CASSLSSSYEQYF
TGTGCCAGCAGTCTAAGTTCTTCCTACGAGCAGTACTTC
>NA|TRBJ2-7|TRBV12-3/TRBV12-4|TRBD1
CASSTPGQGRYEQYF
TGTGCCAGCAGTACTCCGGGACAGGGACGTTACGAGCAGTACTTC
>NA|TRBJ2-7|TRBV18|NA
CASSPQDYEQYF
TGTGCCAGCTCACCACAGGACTACGAGCAGTACTTC
>NA|TRBJ2-7|TRBV9|NA
CASSVTGSSYEQYF
TGTGCCAGCAGCGTCACAGGGAGCTCCTACGAGCAGTACTTC
>NA|TRBJ1-1|TRBV24-1|NA
CATRGVVNTEAFF
TGTGCCACCAGGGGGGTCGTGAACACTGAAGCTTTCTTT
>few|TRBJ2-7|TRBV7-8|TRBD2
CASSLDGTSGYEQYF
TGTGCCAGCAGCTTAGATGGGACTAGTGGGTACGAGCAGTACTTC